The sequence of this TCR beta chain was determined in a study of technical replicates of blood from four donors. The CDR3 is 16 residues long. V was cut by 4 bases and J by 4 bases, with 20 bases left in between. The V gene's germline CDR1 is SGHTS and CDR2 YDEGEE. Sequenced by immunoSEQ multiplex PCR; TCRdb stores in-frame clones only, minus some. Found here are about 97,000 clones, roughly 94% of them singletons; the top ten hold 0.3% to 0.35%. Sample: T cells isolated from PBMCs. The TCR comes from a human donor in good health. V gene TRBV5-8 combines with J gene TRBJ1-1; maybe TRBD1 (5 bases). The DNA of the CDR3 is TGTGCCAGCAGCCGACGGGACTTCTTCCTTCGCACTGAAGCTTTCTTT. This gives the protein CASSRRDFFLRTEAFF.